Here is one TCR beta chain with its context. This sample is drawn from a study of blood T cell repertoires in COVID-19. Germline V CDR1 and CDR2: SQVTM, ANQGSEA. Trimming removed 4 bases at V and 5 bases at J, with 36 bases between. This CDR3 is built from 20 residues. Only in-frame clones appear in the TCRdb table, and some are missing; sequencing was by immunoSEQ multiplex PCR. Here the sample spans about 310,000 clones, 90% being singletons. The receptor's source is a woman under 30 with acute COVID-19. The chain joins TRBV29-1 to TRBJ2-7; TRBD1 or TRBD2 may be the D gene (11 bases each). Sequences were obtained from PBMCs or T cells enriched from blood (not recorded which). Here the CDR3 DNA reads TGCAGCGTTGTGGGCTTCGGGGGACAGGGGGTACTAGCGGGAGTGGACGAGCAGTACTTC. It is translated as CSVVGFGGQGVLAGVDEQYF.